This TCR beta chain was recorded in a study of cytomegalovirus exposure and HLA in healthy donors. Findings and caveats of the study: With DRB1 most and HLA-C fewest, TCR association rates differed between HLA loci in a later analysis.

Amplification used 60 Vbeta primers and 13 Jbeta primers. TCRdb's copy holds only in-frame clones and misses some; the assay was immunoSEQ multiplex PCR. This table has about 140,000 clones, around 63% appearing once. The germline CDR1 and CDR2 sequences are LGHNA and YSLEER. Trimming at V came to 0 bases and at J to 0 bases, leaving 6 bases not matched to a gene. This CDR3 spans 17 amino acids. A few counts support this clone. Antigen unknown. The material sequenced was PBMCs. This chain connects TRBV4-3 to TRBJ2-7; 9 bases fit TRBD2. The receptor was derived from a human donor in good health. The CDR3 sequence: CASSQESLAGNSYEQYF. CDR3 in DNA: TGCGCCAGCAGCCAAGAGTCTCTAGCGGGAAACTCCTACGAGCAGTACTTC.